The 29 T cell receptor beta chains listed next were all sequenced from one sample in a study of control samples from healthy donors and cancer patients. Profiling relied on immunoSEQ multiplex PCR, and the TCRdb table lists in-frame clones only, not all of them. In the table there are approximately 49,000 clones, 70% to 90% of which are singletons. Sequencing was carried out using PBMCs. Receptors were obtained from a woman in her fifties or sixties with lung cancer.

V usage is TRBV30 and J usage is TRBJ2-2; TRBD2 aligns across 7 bases. Germline V gene sequence: CDR1 GTSNPN, CDR2 SVGIG (reference sequence). The J segment lost 6 bases and the V segment lost 2 bases, leaving 0 bases of the junction unmatched. The CDR3 is made up of 12 amino acids. As DNA, the CDR3 is TGTGCCTGGAGTCGGGAGGCCGGGGAGCTGTTTTTT. Its translation is CAWSREAGELFF. The whole variable domain, remainder taken from reference TRBV30 and TRBJ2-2, is SQTIHQWPATLVQPVGSPLSLECTVEGTSNPNLYWYRQAAGRGLQLLFYSVGIGQISSEVPQNLSASRPQDRQFILSSKKLLLSDSGFYLCAWSREAGELFFGEGSRLTVL.

The J gene is TRBJ2-3, the V gene TRBV7-3; TRBD1 is a possible D gene (5 bases). The germline CDR1 and CDR2 sequences are SGHTA and FQGTGA. The V end lost 5 bases, the J end lost 5 bases, and 14 bases lay between the germline ends. The CDR3 is 14 amino acids. The CDR3 protein is CASSPSGAKDTQYF. The CDR3 coding sequence is TGTGCCAGCAGCCCGTCTGGGGCAAAAGATACGCAGTATTTT.

The CDR3 spells CASSSQGPDTQYF. The CDR3 DNA is TGTGCCAGCAGCTCCCAGGGGCCAGATACGCAGTATTTT. This chain connects TRBV7-2 to TRBJ2-3, with a weak D call TRBD1 (6 bases). V lost 4 bases, J lost 4 bases, and 9 bases lay in between. The length of the CDR3 is 13 residues. Germline lookup yields CDR1 SGHTA and CDR2 FQGNSA.

The chain recombines TRBV6-6 with TRBJ1-6, with D possibly matching TRBD1 (5 bases). Germline CDR1 and CDR2: MNHNY and SVGAGI (reference sequence). V was cut by 2 bases and J by 3 bases, with 11 bases left in between. CDR3 length: 16 amino acids. The CDR3 is CASSYGTGIYNSPLHF. Written as DNA, the CDR3 is TGTGCCAGCAGTTACGGGACGGGGATCTATAATTCACCCCTCCACTTT.

The V and J genes are TRBV11-2 and TRBJ2-3; 11 nucleotides align to TRBD2. The germline gives CDR1 SGHAT, CDR2 FQNNGV. The CDR3 totals 20 residues. V dropped 0 bases and J dropped 0; count of bases not matched to a gene: 11. The CDR3 loop is CASSLEGGLAGGTSTDTQYF. The CDR3 bases are TGTGCCAGCAGCTTAGAGGGAGGGCTAGCGGGGGGCACTAGCACAGATACGCAGTATTTT.

This chain connects TRBV10-2 to TRBJ1-1; no clear D. This CDR3 has 14 residues. V was clipped by 3 bases and J by 1 base, with 9 bases between them. Per the germline V gene, CDR1 is WSHSY and CDR2 is SAAADI. DNA for the CDR3: TGCGCCAGCAGTGAAGGATCCAGGAACACTGAAGCTTTCTTT. Translating gives CASSEGSRNTEAFF.

V is TRBV2 and J is TRBJ2-1; tentative D call: TRBD2 (6 bases). Germline V lookup: CDR1 SNHLY, CDR2 FYNNEI. The CDR3 length is 14 residues. Trimming removed 8 bases at V and 4 bases at J, with 15 bases between. CDR3 in amino acids: CASGKGGGYNEQFF. For the CDR3, the DNA is TGTGCCAGCGGGAAAGGAGGAGGGTACAATGAGCAGTTCTTC.

The chain employs TRBV24-1 and TRBJ1-2, with unresolved D. The ends were cut back, 6 bases at V and 8 bases at J, with 9 bases in the middle. The germline V gene has CDR1 KGHDR and CDR2 SFDVKD. The CDR3 has 11 residues. As DNA, the CDR3 is TGTGCCACCAGTATAGGGAACGGCTACACCTTC. This gives the protein CATSIGNGYTF.

This clone was seen only a few times. The chain links TRBV7-2 to TRBJ2-5, with 8 bases aligning to TRBD2. V lost 7 bases and J lost 5; bases outside the gene matches: 9. Germline assignment: CDR1 SGHTA and CDR2 FQGNSA. The CDR3 contains 14 residues. The CDR3 region is CASTSPGGSETQYF. CDR3 DNA sequence: TGTGCCAGCACCTCTCCGGGGGGGTCGGAGACCCAGTACTTC.

This rearrangement joins TRBV5-1 to TRBJ1-1; maybe TRBD1 (5 bases). CDR1 and CDR2 from the germline V gene are SGHRS and YFSETQ. The CDR3 runs 15 residues. V was pared by 4 bases and J by 1 base, with 14 bases between. The CDR3 spells CASSAGTAENTEAFF. CDR3 coding DNA: TGCGCCAGCAGCGCCGGGACGGCCGAGAACACTGAAGCTTTCTTT.

This chain joins TRBV2 and TRBJ1-5, with D possibly being TRBD1 (5 bases). CDR1 is SNHLY and CDR2 is FYNNEI in the germline V gene. V was clipped by 2 bases and J by 7 bases, with 12 bases between them. The CDR3 runs to 14 residues. The CDR3 loop is CASSESQGYQPQHF. CDR3 sequence (DNA): TGTGCCAGCAGTGAATCGCAGGGCTACCAGCCCCAGCATTTT.

The chain links TRBV20-1 to TRBJ1-2, with 12 nucleotides matching TRBD1. CDR1 is DFQATT and CDR2 is SNEGSKA in the germline V gene (reference sequence). V shed 3 bases and J 3 bases; nucleotides not matched to a gene: 5. The CDR3 has 15 amino acids. The CDR3 region is CSASHGTGGYYGYTF. CDR3 nucleotides: TGCAGTGCTAGTCACGGGACAGGGGGCTACTATGGCTACACCTTC.

This sequence joins TRBV28 and TRBJ2-5, with D perhaps given as TRBD1 or TRBD2 (7 bases each). Germline V gene data show CDR1 as MDHEN and CDR2 as SYDVKM. CDR3 size: 16 residues. Trimming shortened V by 7 bases and J by 1 base, and 19 bases separated the two germline ends. CDR3 DNA: TGTGCCAGCATAGATACGGGCAGGGGGGGCCAAGAGACCCAGTACTTC. Its protein is CASIDTGRGGQETQYF.

The chain combines TRBV3-1 (or the pseudogene TRBV3-2) with TRBJ1-6; no firm D call. V was shortened by 3 bases and J by 5 bases, with 8 bases between the two germline ends. Germline V CDR1 and CDR2: LGHDT, YNNKEL (reference sequence). This CDR3 has 14 residues. The CDR3 here is CASSHSGDNSPLHF. The CDR3 DNA reads as TGTGCCAGCAGCCACTCCGGGGATAATTCACCCCTCCACTTT.

The genes are TRBV19 and TRBJ1-2; 7 bases line up with TRBD1. Unmatched junction bases numbered 9, after V lost 10 bases and J lost 4 bases. In germline, CDR1 is LNHDA, CDR2 SQIVND (reference sequence). CDR3 length: 13 amino acids. CDR3 nucleotides: TGTGCCACCTTGGGACAGCCCCTCTATGGCTACACCTTC. This translates into CATLGQPLYGYTF.

CDR3 DNA sequence: TGTGCCAGTAGTATTGGCGATAGGGGGAACGAAAAACTGTTTTTT. It codes for CASSIGDRGNEKLFF. The chain has TRBV19 and TRBJ1-4, with a tentative D call TRBD1 (6 bases). The CDR3 totals 15 residues. The V end was cut by 3 bases, the J end by 8 bases, with 16 bases between. Germline V gives CDR1 LNHDA, CDR2 SQIVND (reference sequence).

The genes are TRBV7-9 and TRBJ1-6, with 7 positions matching TRBD1. The CDR3 covers 15 residues. CDR1 and CDR2 from the germline V gene are SEHNR and FQNEAQ (reference sequence). J lost 2 bases, V lost 5 bases, and 3 bases had no gene match. The CDR3 bases are TGTGCCAGCAGCGCTGGGACAGCCTATAATTCACCCCTCCACTTT. This codes for CASSAGTAYNSPLHF.

The V call is TRBV7-2, the J call TRBJ1-6, with no clear D. V lost 1 base, J lost 7 bases, and 8 bases lay in between. There are 14 residues in the CDR3. Germline values: CDR1 SGHTA, CDR2 FQGNSA. This CDR3 is CASSLEGLNSPLHF. CDR3 bases: TGTGCCAGCAGCTTAGAGGGCCTCAATTCACCCCTCCACTTT. The full variable domain, its missing parts supplied by reference TRBV7-2 and TRBJ1-6, is GAGVSQSPSNKVTEKGKDVELRCDPISGHTALYWYRQSLGQGLEFLIYFQGNSAPDKSGLPSDRFSAERTGGSVSTLTIQRTQQEDSAVYLCASSLEGLNSPLHFGNGTRLTVT.

The chain recombines TRBV5-1 with TRBJ1-2; D is unresolved. This CDR3 has 14 residues. Trimming stripped 3 bases from V and 4 bases from J, with 13 bases between. The germline gives CDR1 SGHRS, CDR2 YFSETQ. The CDR3 sequence is CASSYQADRYGYTF. The CDR3, as DNA: TGCGCCAGCAGCTATCAGGCGGACCGCTATGGCTACACCTTC.

The J gene is TRBJ1-1, the V gene TRBV18, with D possibly matching TRBD1 (6 bases). With 1 base removed from V and 3 bases from J, the gap between germline ends came to 12 bases. The CDR3 is 15 amino acids. Germline CDR1 KGHSH, CDR2 LQKENI. The CDR3 loop is CASSPLGQQYTEAFF. CDR3 in DNA: TGTGCCAGCTCACCACTCGGACAGCAGTACACTGAAGCTTTCTTT.

The chain joins TRBV5-1 to TRBJ2-2; D call uncertain. Between the trimmed V and J ends, which lost 1 base and 5 bases, there was a span of 9 bases. This CDR3 comprises 14 residues. CDR1 SGHRS and CDR2 YFSETQ come from the germline V gene. The CDR3 spells CASSLTAITGELFF. Written as DNA, the CDR3 is TGCGCCAGCAGCTTGACAGCCATAACCGGGGAGCTGTTTTTT. Combining the CDR3 with reference TRBV5-1 and TRBJ2-2 gives the whole variable domain KAGVTQTPRYLIKTRGQQVTLSCSPISGHRSVSWYQQTPGQGLQFLFEYFSETQRNKGNFPGRFSGRQFSNSRSEMNVSTLELGDSALYLCASSLTAITGELFFGEGSRLTVL.

This chain links TRBV7-9 with TRBJ2-7; TRBD1 or TRBD2 may be the D gene (6 bases each). Germline V gene sequence: CDR1 SEHNR, CDR2 FQNEAQ (reference sequence). The CDR3 is 14 amino acids. V dropped 5 bases and J dropped 0 bases, with 11 bases sitting between them. The chain's CDR3 is CASSPWGASYEQYF. For the CDR3, the DNA is TGTGCCAGCAGCCCCTGGGGGGCCTCCTACGAGCAGTACTTC.

This clone was observed a handful of times. The V call is TRBV20-1, the J call TRBJ1-5; the D is unclear. The CDR3 covers 10 residues. V was cut by 5 bases and J by 8 bases, with 7 bases left in between. CDR1 and CDR2 (germline): DFQATT, SNEGSKA (reference sequence). The CDR3 loop reads CSAGREPQHF. The CDR3 DNA is TGCAGTGCTGGACGGGAGCCCCAGCATTTT.

The V and J genes are TRBV5-6 and TRBJ1-3; no firm D call. The CDR3 is 15 amino acids. The germline V gene has CDR1 SGHDT and CDR2 YYEEEE. Trimming cost V 0 bases and J 0 bases, with 7 bases left between them. CDR3 in amino acids: CASSLAGFSGNTIYF. The CDR3, as DNA: TGTGCCAGCAGCTTGGCAGGCTTCTCTGGAAACACCATATATTTT.

V usage is TRBV5-1 and J usage is TRBJ1-5, with D perhaps matching TRBD1 (5 bases). Per germline, CDR1 SGHRS and CDR2 YFSETQ. Trimming pared 0 bases from V and 3 bases from J, leaving 10 bases between. The CDR3 extends over 15 amino acids. CDR3 sequence (DNA): TGCGCCAGCAGCTTGGCCGGGGCCCCCAATCAGCCCCAGCATTTT. Translation gives CASSLAGAPNQPQHF.

V usage is TRBV7-9 and J usage is TRBJ1-2, with D uncertain. V was trimmed by 4 bases and J by 7 bases, leaving 13 bases between them. Germline values: CDR1 SEHNR, CDR2 FQNEAQ (reference sequence). The CDR3 is made up of 13 amino acids. The CDR3 DNA sequence: TGTGCCAGCAGCTCCGTAATCTCGGCTGGCTACACCTTC. Its protein product is CASSSVISAGYTF.

The chain combines TRBV5-1 with TRBJ1-1; the D gene is possibly TRBD1 (5 bases). Germline-derived CDR1 and CDR2 are SGHRS and YFSETQ. The CDR3 runs to 14 residues. V gave up 4 bases and J gave up 0 bases, with 10 bases separating them. CDR3 sequence (DNA): TGCGCCAGCAGCGCCTCGACAGTGAACACTGAAGCTTTCTTT. This codes for CASSASTVNTEAFF.

V gene TRBV10-3 combines with J gene TRBJ2-6; perhaps D is TRBD1 or TRBD2 (5 bases each). CDR1 is ENHRY and CDR2 is SYGVKD in the germline V gene. With 6 bases removed from V and 4 bases from J, the gap between germline ends came to 10 bases. This CDR3 region has 14 residues. In nucleotides, the CDR3 is TGTGCCATCAGGAGGGGAACCGGGGCCAACGTCCTGACTTTC. Protein sequence: CAIRRGTGANVLTF.

CDR3 DNA: TGTGCCAGTAGTATAGGTGGGGATACGCAGTATTTT. Encoded protein: CASSIGGDTQYF. The genes are TRBV19 and TRBJ2-3, with unresolved D. Germline assignment: CDR1 LNHDA and CDR2 SQIVND (reference sequence). V dropped 1 base and J dropped 6 bases, with 5 bases sitting between them. This CDR3 spans 12 amino acids.